The clone carrying this T cell receptor (beta chain) was seen more than once but under ten times. No antigen is known for it. The CDR3 covers 14 residues. The germline gives CDR1 SSHAT, CDR2 FNYEAQ (reference sequence). V lost 9 bases and J 2 bases, leaving 13 bases between the germline ends. The data were taken from a study of CD4+ T cells in melanoma. Study-wide results and caveats: A reported correlation linked neoantigen-specific CD4+ T cells to CD8+, macrophage and B cell function.

The method was immunoSEQ multiplex PCR; TCRdb's version includes in-frame clones alone and lacks a portion of them. In the table there are around 100,000 clones, approximately 90% of which are singletons. The TCR comes from a human donor with melanoma. What was sequenced was peripheral blood. This chain joins TRBV7-7 and TRBJ2-2; D gene uncertain. This chain's CDR3 is CASGRVGNTGELFF. The DNA of the CDR3 is TGTGCCAGTGGAAGGGTCGGAAACACCGGGGAGCTGTTTTTT.